The sequence of this TCR beta chain was determined in a study of T cell repertoires in cytomegalovirus infection. Overall study: CMV infection together with matching HLA type was indicated by public TCR beta signatures.

On this clonotype itself: Its specificity is not known.

A single record per CDR3 protein comes from TCRdb applying MiXCR to the reads. The table records 750,000 to 900,000 distinct CDR3 sequences, 25% to 30% of them present only once. The CDR3 has 15 amino acids. Germline CDR1 is SGHVT and CDR2 is SQSDAQ. Trimming removed 5 bases from V and 8 bases from J, with 18 bases in between. This clonotype was sampled from a human donor in good health (CMV status not recorded). Some clones in this sample may be carry-over from other donors' samples. The specimen was cultured CD8+ T cells from PBMCs, collected from culture after CMV antigen stimulation. This chain links TRBV7-4 with TRBJ2-2; D may be TRBD1 (5 bases). In DNA form, the CDR3 reads TGTGCCAGCAGCGGCAACAAGGGGCGCGAAGGGGAGCTGTTTTTT. Its protein product is CASSGNKGREGELFF.